A selection of T cell receptor beta chains follows, all from one sample in a study of shared clonotypes between healthy human individuals. Data came from immunoSEQ multiplex PCR; TCRdb stores just in-frame clones and leaves some out. This table has more than 2,000,000 clones, about 92% appearing once. Sequencing was performed on naive CD4+ T cells from PBMCs. Receptors originate from a man aged 18-30 years in good health. Some clones in this sample may be carry-over from other donors' samples. CDR3s include the opening cysteine and the closing phenylalanine or tryptophan. The D gene is left open where the match is weak. Clone sizes are given selectively: once, few, many, or a class where the clone is expanded.

>few|TRBJ1-5|NA|TRBV30
CAWSVPGGNQPQHF
TGTGCCTGGAGTGTACCTGGGGGTAATCAGCCCCAGCATTTT
>NA|TRBJ1-2|TRBD1|TRBV7-8
CASSLGYRGRANYGYTF
TGTGCCAGCAGCTTAGGGTACAGGGGACGGGCCAACTATGGCTACACCTTC
>NA|TRBJ2-6|NA|TRBV9
CASSVEGTGRGPSGANVLTF
TGTGCCAGCAGCGTAGAAGGCACAGGGAGGGGGCCCTCTGGGGCCAACGTCCTGACTTTC
>NA|TRBJ2-7|NA|TRBV7-2
CASSSQGSLTYEQYF
TGTGCCAGCAGCTCCCAGGGGTCCCTTACCTACGAGCAGTACTTC
>NA|TRBJ1-2|NA|TRBV7-2
CASSLAPDSYGYTF
TGTGCCAGCAGCTTAGCCCCTGACAGCTATGGCTACACCTTC
>NA|TRBJ2-7|NA|TRBV2
CASSDQGLSYEQYF
TGTGCCAGCAGTGATCAGGGGTTGTCGTACGAGCAGTACTTC
>once|TRBJ1-4|TRBD1|TRBV18
CASSPQRTGESGQYNEKLFF
TGTGCCAGCTCACCCCAGAGGACAGGGGAATCCGGCCAGTATAATGAAAAACTGTTTTTT
>NA|TRBJ1-1|TRBD1|TRBV5-1
CASSPQGAGTEAFF
TGCGCCAGCAGCCCCCAGGGGGCTGGCACTGAAGCTTTCTTT
>once|TRBJ2-7|TRBD1|TRBV5-5
CASSSDRPYEQYF
TGTGCCAGCAGCTCGGACAGGCCCTACGAGCAGTACTTC
>NA|TRBJ1-2|NA|TRBV7-2
CASSFEIYGYTF
TGTGCCAGCAGCTTCGAGATCTATGGCTACACCTTC
>NA|TRBJ2-1|NA|TRBV6-1
CASSRDNRYNEQFF
TGTGCCAGCAGTCGGGACAACCGATACAATGAGCAGTTCTTC
>NA|TRBJ2-7|NA|TRBV30
CACLSLSSYEQYF
TGTGCCTGCCTCAGCTTATCCTCCTACGAGCAGTACTTC
>NA|TRBJ1-4|TRBD1|TRBV30
CAWKIQGAANEKLFF
TGTGCCTGGAAGATACAGGGGGCAGCTAATGAAAAACTGTTTTTT
>NA|TRBJ2-5|NA|TRBV7-9
CASSLYGLETQYF
TGTGCCAGCAGCTTATATGGCCTGGAGACCCAGTACTTC